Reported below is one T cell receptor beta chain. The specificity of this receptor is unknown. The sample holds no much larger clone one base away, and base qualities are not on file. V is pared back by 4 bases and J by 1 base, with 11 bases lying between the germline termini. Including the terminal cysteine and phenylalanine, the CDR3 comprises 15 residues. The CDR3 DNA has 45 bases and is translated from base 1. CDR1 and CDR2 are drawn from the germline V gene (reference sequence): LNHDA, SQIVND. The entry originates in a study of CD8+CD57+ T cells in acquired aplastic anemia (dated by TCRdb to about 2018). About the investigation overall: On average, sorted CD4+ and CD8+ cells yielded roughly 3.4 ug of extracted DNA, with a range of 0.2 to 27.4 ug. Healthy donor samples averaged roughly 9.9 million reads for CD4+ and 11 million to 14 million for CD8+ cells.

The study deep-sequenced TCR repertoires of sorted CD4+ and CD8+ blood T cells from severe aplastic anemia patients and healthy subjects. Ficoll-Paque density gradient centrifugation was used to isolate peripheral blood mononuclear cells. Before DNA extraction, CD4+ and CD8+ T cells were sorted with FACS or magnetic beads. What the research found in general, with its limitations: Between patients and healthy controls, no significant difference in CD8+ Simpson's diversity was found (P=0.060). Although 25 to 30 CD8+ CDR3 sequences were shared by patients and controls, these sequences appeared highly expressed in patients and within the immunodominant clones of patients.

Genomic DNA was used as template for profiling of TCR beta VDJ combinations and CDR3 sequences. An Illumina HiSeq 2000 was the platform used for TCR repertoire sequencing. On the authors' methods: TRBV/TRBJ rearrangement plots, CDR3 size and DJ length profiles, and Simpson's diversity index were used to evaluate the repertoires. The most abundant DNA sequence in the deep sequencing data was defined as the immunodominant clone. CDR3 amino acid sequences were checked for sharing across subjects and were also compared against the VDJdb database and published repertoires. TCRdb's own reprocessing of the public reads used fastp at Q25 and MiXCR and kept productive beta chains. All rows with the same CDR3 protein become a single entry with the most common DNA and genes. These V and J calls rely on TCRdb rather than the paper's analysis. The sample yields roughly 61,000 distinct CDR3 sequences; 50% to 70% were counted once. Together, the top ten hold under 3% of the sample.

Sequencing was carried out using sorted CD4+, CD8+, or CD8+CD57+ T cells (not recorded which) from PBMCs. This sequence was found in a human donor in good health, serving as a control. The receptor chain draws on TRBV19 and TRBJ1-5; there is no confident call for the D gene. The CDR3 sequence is CASSTGPLSNQPQHF. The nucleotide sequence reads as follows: TGTGCCAGTAGTACTGGGCCTTTAAGCAATCAGCCCCAGCATTTT.